This note documents a single T cell receptor beta chain sequence. The record originates from a study of blood T cell repertoires in COVID-19. Study information: From the United States, Italy and Spain came samples of acute and convalescent COVID-19. In each case, the material was cDNA or gDNA derived from T cells, B-cell-depleted T cells, or PBMCs.

J was trimmed by 6 bases and V by 2 bases; bases with no gene match: 5. Germline V CDR1 and CDR2: SGHKS, YYEKEE (reference sequence). This CDR3 has 14 residues. Original data processing: How many nucleated cells were present was estimated from reference gene primer amplification. Assay used: immunoSEQ multiplex PCR; TCRdb lists only in-frame clones, some missing. V, J and clone size reflect that table, while D and trimming were determined from the DNA. Among over 75,000 clones listed, over 80% were seen once. The chain employs TRBV5-5 and TRBJ2-3, with 8 bases identical to TRBD2. This TCR was sampled from a human donor in a cohort sampled during active COVID-19. Sequenced: peripheral blood. CDR3 bases: TGTGCCAGCAGCTTAGGCACTAGCGGTGATACGCAGTATTTT. Translation: CASSLGTSGDTQYF.